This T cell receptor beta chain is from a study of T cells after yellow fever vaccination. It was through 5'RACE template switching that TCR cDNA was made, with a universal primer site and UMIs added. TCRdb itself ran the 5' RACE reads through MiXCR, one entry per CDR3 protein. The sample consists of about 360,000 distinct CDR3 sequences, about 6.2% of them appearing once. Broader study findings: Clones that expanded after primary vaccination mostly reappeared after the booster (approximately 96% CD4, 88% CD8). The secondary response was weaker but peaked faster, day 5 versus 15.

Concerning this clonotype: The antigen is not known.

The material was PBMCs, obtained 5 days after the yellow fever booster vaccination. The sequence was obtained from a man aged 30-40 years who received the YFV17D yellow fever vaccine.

CDR3: CSASGSGTYNEQFF. CDR3 bases: TGCAGTGCTAGCGGGAGTGGTACCTACAATGAGCAGTTCTTC. The V gene is TRBV20-1, the J gene TRBJ2-1; a possible D gene is TRBD2 (6 bases). This CDR3 has 14 amino acids. The germline CDR1 and CDR2 sequences are DFQATT and SNEGSKA (reference sequence). V lost 3 bases and J lost 2, with 11 bases in between.